These T cell receptor beta chains were read from a single sample in a study of cytomegalovirus exposure and HLA in healthy donors. TCRdb's table, derived via immunoSEQ multiplex PCR, lists solely in-frame clones and lacks some. The data show about 270,000 clones, around 65% seen once. Sequenced material: PBMCs. These receptor sequences come from a female donor in good health and CMV-seronegative. Each CDR3 is given with its conserved first and last residue. Each record gives: J gene, clone size, D gene, V gene, CDR3 protein. A D gene is named only where the DNA matches it firmly. For some rows the clone size is stated as once, few or many, or as a class when expanded; others skip it.

j_call: TRBJ2-1
clone_size: .
d_call: .
v_call: TRBV10-3
cdr3_aa: CAGRESSYNEQFF

j_call: TRBJ2-7
clone_size: few
d_call: TRBD1
v_call: TRBV2
cdr3_aa: CASRNGQGRSYEQYF

j_call: TRBJ1-2
clone_size: once
d_call: .
v_call: TRBV7-3
cdr3_aa: CASSFSGDYGYTF

j_call: TRBJ2-3
clone_size: .
d_call: TRBD1
v_call: TRBV10-2
cdr3_aa: CASSDSILDRGGTDTQYF

j_call: TRBJ2-3
clone_size: once
d_call: .
v_call: TRBV5-1
cdr3_aa: CASSIIAGTDTQYF

j_call: TRBJ2-1
clone_size: once
d_call: TRBD2
v_call: TRBV4-1
cdr3_aa: CASSPNPGLAKNEQFF

j_call: TRBJ2-2
clone_size: .
d_call: TRBD1
v_call: TRBV7-8
cdr3_aa: CASSSRTGNAGELFF

j_call: TRBJ2-2
clone_size: few
d_call: TRBD2
v_call: TRBV4-1
cdr3_aa: CASSHPGLANTGELFF

j_call: TRBJ2-7
clone_size: few
d_call: TRBD2
v_call: TRBV7-3
cdr3_aa: CASSPGSGPSYEQYF

j_call: TRBJ1-4
clone_size: few
d_call: .
v_call: TRBV7-9
cdr3_aa: CASRRGAANEKLFF

j_call: TRBJ2-1
clone_size: few
d_call: .
v_call: TRBV5-1
cdr3_aa: CASSLAAVYNEQFF

j_call: TRBJ2-2
clone_size: once
d_call: TRBD2
v_call: TRBV6-1
cdr3_aa: CASSGPGLATGELFF

j_call: TRBJ2-1
clone_size: .
d_call: TRBD2
v_call: TRBV7-9
cdr3_aa: CSSSLGQREKDEQFF

j_call: TRBJ2-1
clone_size: .
d_call: .
v_call: TRBV4-1
cdr3_aa: CASSQVAGAIGNEQFF

j_call: TRBJ2-1
clone_size: .
d_call: .
v_call: TRBV19
cdr3_aa: CASSIGQGEQFF

j_call: TRBJ2-1
clone_size: .
d_call: TRBD2
v_call: TRBV5-1
cdr3_aa: CASSLRLAGAIYNEQFF

j_call: TRBJ2-5
clone_size: .
d_call: TRBD1
v_call: TRBV11-3
cdr3_aa: CASSRDRGKIETQYF

j_call: TRBJ1-1
clone_size: .
d_call: TRBD1
v_call: TRBV28
cdr3_aa: CASRYRTGPQNTEAFF

j_call: TRBJ2-3
clone_size: .
d_call: TRBD2
v_call: TRBV18
cdr3_aa: CASSPAAGGGDTQYF

j_call: TRBJ1-5
clone_size: few
d_call: TRBD1
v_call: TRBV11-2
cdr3_aa: CASSLGEGARPGNQPQHF

j_call: TRBJ2-7
clone_size: .
d_call: TRBD2
v_call: TRBV28
cdr3_aa: CASSSGTSGSYEQYF

j_call: TRBJ2-1
clone_size: once
d_call: TRBD1
v_call: TRBV18
cdr3_aa: CASSRGQGTYNEQFF

j_call: TRBJ2-5
clone_size: .
d_call: .
v_call: TRBV11-3
cdr3_aa: CASSLGLDRQTQYF

j_call: TRBJ1-1
clone_size: .
d_call: .
v_call: TRBV7-2
cdr3_aa: CASSSPGRGNTEAFF